The source of this T cell receptor (beta chain) is a study of cytomegalovirus exposure and HLA in healthy donors. Study-wide results and caveats: Specific recognition of CMV antigens was confirmed in vitro for three chains (all CMV-associated). According to reports, the classifier identified cytomegalovirus status with high specificity and sensitivity.

Details on this clone: Its specificity is unknown.

From germline, CDR1 is SGHKS and CDR2 YYEKEE (reference sequence). This CDR3 comprises 14 residues. Trimming took 3 bases from V and 6 from J; bases not matched to a gene: 6. The method was immunoSEQ multiplex PCR; TCRdb's version includes in-frame clones alone and lacks a portion of them. This table holds about 170,000 clones, about nine tenths found once. This TCR was sampled from a man between 18 and 35 years old in good health and CMV-seropositive. Sequencing was carried out using PBMCs. The chain links TRBV5-5 to TRBJ1-1; TRBD1 matches at 9 bases. The CDR3 sequence is CASSYRGQEAEAFF. The CDR3 bases are TGTGCCAGCAGCTACAGGGGGCAGGAAGCTGAAGCTTTCTTT.